This T cell receptor beta chain emerged from a study of breast tumors, draining lymph nodes, adjacent tissues listed by TCRdb under 2016. Turning to the overall study: The study compared TCR beta repertoires across tumor, adjacent nontumor tissue and axillary lymph nodes from breast cancer patients. In human breast cancer, the study set out to evaluate how tumor, surrounding tissue and draining lymph node repertoires relate to one another and whether T cells may move between these sites.

Sequencing used an Illumina HiSeq 2000. TCR beta chain libraries were generated through multiplex PCR amplification. High-throughput sequencing was used to analyze the amplified TCR beta chain products. The public reads were reanalyzed by TCRdb: fastp trimming at Q25, MiXCR alignment, in-frame beta chains only. Under each unique CDR3 protein, matching rows form one entry showing the most common genes and DNA. The sample yields about 120,000 distinct CDR3 sequences; just under 20% were counted once. Together, the top ten hold roughly 3.5% of the sample. Broader findings and caveats from the paper: Tumors showed preferential V and J gene usage, and their T-cell repertoire diversity fell below that of lymph nodes yet above that of nontumor tissue. The conclusion that tumor T cells originate in lymph nodes was presented as consistent with a hypothesis rather than as directly demonstrated. Tumor and nontumor tissue repertoires were found to be significantly more similar in luminal-like than in basal-like breast cancer. A scenario in which most tumor T cells derive from the lymph node and then expand within tumor tissue was judged to be consistent with the data.

This clonotype was counted ten times or more. The clone's antigen remains unknown. No much larger clonotype is one base removed from it; base qualities were not supplied. The lymph node samples were taken from the axillary draining lymph nodes of breast cancer patients. Relative to germline, V is 6 bases shorter and J is 8 bases shorter, with 23 bases between their ends. Reading the germline V gene gives CDR1 WSHSY and CDR2 SAAADI. There are 16 amino acids in the CDR3, from cysteine to phenylalanine inclusive. Only the CDR3 DNA stays, 48 bases, in frame from base 1. This TCR was recovered from a female donor with breast cancer. Some clones in this sample may be carry-over from other donors' samples. This receptor chain uses TRBV10-2 and TRBJ2-1; D gene: possibly TRBD2, on 7 matching bases. The sample comprised axillary lymph node tissue. Read as DNA, the sequence is TGCGCCAGCAGCGTTCTAGGGGGGACTACGCGTCATGAGCAGTTCTTC. Translated, it reads CASSVLGGTTRHEQFF.